This T cell receptor beta chain was identified during a study of cytomegalovirus exposure and HLA in healthy donors. Germline values: CDR1 SGHAT, CDR2 FQNNGV. This CDR3 contains 14 residues. The trim removed 1 base at V and 7 bases at J, leaving 1 base unmatched. Primers for the PCR totalled 60 Vbeta and 13 Jbeta. TCRdb's table, derived via immunoSEQ multiplex PCR, lists solely in-frame clones and lacks some. The data hold about 220,000 clones, with approximately 80% observed a single time. The rearrangement links TRBV11-2 to TRBJ1-6, with 7 bases that match TRBD1. The receptor's source is a boy aged 2 to 10 in good health and CMV-seronegative. The specimen was PBMCs. CDR3 bases: TGTGCCAGCAGCTTAGGCAGGGGGAATTCACCCCTCCACTTT. This translates into CASSLGRGNSPLHF.